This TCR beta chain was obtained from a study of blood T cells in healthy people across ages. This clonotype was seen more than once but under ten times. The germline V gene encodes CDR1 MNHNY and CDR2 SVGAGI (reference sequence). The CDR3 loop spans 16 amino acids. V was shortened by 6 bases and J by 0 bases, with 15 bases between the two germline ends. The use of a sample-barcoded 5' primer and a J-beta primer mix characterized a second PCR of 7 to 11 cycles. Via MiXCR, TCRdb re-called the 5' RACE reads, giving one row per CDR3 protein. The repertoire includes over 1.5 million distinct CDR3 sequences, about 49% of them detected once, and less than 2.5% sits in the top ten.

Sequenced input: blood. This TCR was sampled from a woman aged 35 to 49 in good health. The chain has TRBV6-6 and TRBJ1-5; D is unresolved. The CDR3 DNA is TGTGCCAGCAGCTTTAATAGGATGGATAGCAATCAGCCCCAGCATTTT. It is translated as CASSFNRMDSNQPQHF.